One and the same sample provided the 7 T cell receptor beta chains below, sequenced in a study of CD8 T cells in Susac syndrome. Random hexamers were used to reverse transcribe 0.5 to 1 ug of RNA. One entry per CDR3 protein results from TCRdb running MiXCR on the immunoSEQ multiplex PCR reads. Of about 150,000 distinct CDR3 sequences in the sample, 95% were seen once. The sequencing input was CD4+ T cells from PBMCs. All receptors derive from a human donor with Susac syndrome.

The rearrangement uses TRBV13 and TRBJ1-2; TRBD1 aligns across 7 bases. Germline lookup yields CDR1 PRHDT and CDR2 FYEKMQ (reference sequence). There are 15 residues in the CDR3. V lost 3 bases, J lost 7 bases, and 11 bases stayed unmatched. The CDR3 bases are TGTGCCAGCAGCTTTAGTGGCACAGGGGCATCTGGCTACACCTTC. This encodes CASSFSGTGASGYTF.

This chain connects TRBV14 to TRBJ2-5; D gene unclear. CDR3 length: 12 amino acids. The V gene lost 2 bases and the J gene lost 5 bases, with 6 bases spanning the gap. Germline CDR1 SGHDN, CDR2 FVKESK. The CDR3 DNA reads as TGTGCCAGCAGCCAATCTCGGGAGACCCAGTACTTC. Translation gives CASSQSRETQYF.

The chain couples TRBV29-1 to TRBJ1-5, with 8 bases identical to TRBD1. V lost 5 bases, J lost 1 base, and 4 bases stayed unmatched. The CDR3 runs to 14 residues. The germline V gene has CDR1 SQVTM and CDR2 ANQGSEA. This chain's CDR3 is CSVYDRGSNQPQHF. The CDR3 coding sequence is TGCAGCGTTTATGACAGGGGAAGCAATCAGCCCCAGCATTTT.

The V and J genes are TRBV29-1 and TRBJ2-2; D ambiguous. V lost 6 bases, J lost 5 bases, and 16 bases lay in between. The CDR3 has 14 amino acids. The germline gives CDR1 SQVTM, CDR2 ANQGSEA. Here the CDR3 reads CSVVPEGRTGELFF. DNA for the CDR3: TGCAGCGTCGTACCAGAAGGACGGACCGGGGAGCTGTTTTTT.

CDR3 residues: CASSFGTGINIQYF. The CDR3 region has the DNA TGTGCCAGCAGCTTCGGGACAGGGATAAACATTCAGTACTTC. The chain joins TRBV11-2 to TRBJ2-4; TRBD1 agrees at 9 bases. The CDR3 consists of 14 residues. V lost 3 bases, J lost 6 bases, and 3 bases stayed unmatched. CDR1 is SGHAT, CDR2 FQNNGV, per germline.

This chain connects TRBV9 to TRBJ1-1; TRBD1 is a possible D gene (5 bases). Trimming removed 5 bases at V and 1 base at J, with 12 bases between. CDR1 and CDR2 (germline): SGDLS, YYNGEE. The CDR3 has 14 residues. Here the CDR3 reads CASSAGLPNTEAFF. The CDR3 DNA reads TGTGCCAGCAGTGCAGGGCTACCGAACACTGAAGCTTTCTTT. Full variable domain (rest looked up from reference TRBV9 and TRBJ1-1): DSGVTQTPKHLITATGQRVTLRCSPRSGDLSVYWYQQSLDQGLQFLIQYYNGEERAKGNILERFSAQQFPDLHSELNLSSLELGDSALYFCASSAGLPNTEAFFGQGTRLTVV.

The V gene is TRBV7-2, the J gene TRBJ2-5; D not certain. From germline, CDR1 is SGHTA and CDR2 FQGNSA. Trimming took 2 bases from V and 5 from J, leaving 9 bases between them. The CDR3 contains 13 residues. The CDR3 DNA reads TGTGCCAGCAGCTTACCCAATTCGGAGACCCAGTACTTC. Protein: CASSLPNSETQYF. Full variable domain (missing parts from reference TRBV7-2 and TRBJ2-5): GAGVSQSPSNKVTEKGKDVELRCDPISGHTALYWYRQSLGQGLEFLIYFQGNSAPDKSGLPSDRFSAERTGGSVSTLTIQRTQQEDSAVYLCASSLPNSETQYFGPGTRLLVL.